This T cell receptor (beta chain) appears in the sequencing data of a study of cytomegalovirus exposure and HLA in healthy donors. Repertoires were generated with immunoSEQ multiplex PCR, while TCRdb's copy carries only in-frame clones and drops some. The repertoire consists of about 280,000 clones, with 85% to 90% occurring once and the leading ten covering around 0.9%. Of note for this clone: Its antigen is as yet unknown.

General study findings and limits: There were a few CMV-associated chains whose specificity for CMV antigens was confirmed in vitro.

CDR1 and CDR2 from the germline V gene are SGHTA and FQGTGA. This CDR3 comprises 16 residues. V was clipped by 0 bases and J by 8 bases; unmatched bases: 5. The chain combines TRBV7-3 with TRBJ2-1, with 12 positions matching TRBD2. The sequence came from a woman younger than 30 in good health and CMV-seronegative. Material: PBMCs. CDR3 amino acids: CASSLTGGLAGHEQFF. In nucleotides, the CDR3 is TGTGCCAGCAGCTTAACTGGGGGACTAGCGGGCCATGAGCAGTTCTTC.